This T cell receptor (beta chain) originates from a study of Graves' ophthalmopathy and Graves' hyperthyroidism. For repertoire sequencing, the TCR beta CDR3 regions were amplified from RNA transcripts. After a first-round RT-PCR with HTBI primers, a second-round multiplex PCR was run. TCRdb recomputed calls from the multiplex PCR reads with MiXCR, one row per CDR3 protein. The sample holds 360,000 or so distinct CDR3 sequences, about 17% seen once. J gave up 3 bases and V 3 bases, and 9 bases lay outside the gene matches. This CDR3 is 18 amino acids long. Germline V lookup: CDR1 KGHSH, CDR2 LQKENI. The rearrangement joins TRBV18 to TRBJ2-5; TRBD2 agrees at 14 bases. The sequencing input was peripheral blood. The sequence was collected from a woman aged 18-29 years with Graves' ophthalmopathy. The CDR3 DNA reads TGTGCCAGCTCACCGGGACTAGCGGGAGTAAAGAACAAAGAGACCCAGTACTTC. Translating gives CASSPGLAGVKNKETQYF.